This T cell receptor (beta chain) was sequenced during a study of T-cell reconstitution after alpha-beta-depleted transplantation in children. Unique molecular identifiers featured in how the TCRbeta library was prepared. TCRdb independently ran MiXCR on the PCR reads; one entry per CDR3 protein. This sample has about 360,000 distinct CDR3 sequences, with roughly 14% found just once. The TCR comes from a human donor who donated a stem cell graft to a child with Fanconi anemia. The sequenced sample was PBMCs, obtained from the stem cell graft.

For the CDR3, the DNA is TGTGCCAGCAGCCAAGAGAGACAGCAGTTCTTC. Protein: CASSQERQQFF. The J gene is TRBJ2-1, the V gene TRBV3-1; D remains ambiguous. Trimming stripped 0 bases from V and 11 bases from J, with 5 bases between. The germline V gene encodes CDR1 LGHDT and CDR2 YNNKEL (reference sequence). The CDR3 spans 11 residues.